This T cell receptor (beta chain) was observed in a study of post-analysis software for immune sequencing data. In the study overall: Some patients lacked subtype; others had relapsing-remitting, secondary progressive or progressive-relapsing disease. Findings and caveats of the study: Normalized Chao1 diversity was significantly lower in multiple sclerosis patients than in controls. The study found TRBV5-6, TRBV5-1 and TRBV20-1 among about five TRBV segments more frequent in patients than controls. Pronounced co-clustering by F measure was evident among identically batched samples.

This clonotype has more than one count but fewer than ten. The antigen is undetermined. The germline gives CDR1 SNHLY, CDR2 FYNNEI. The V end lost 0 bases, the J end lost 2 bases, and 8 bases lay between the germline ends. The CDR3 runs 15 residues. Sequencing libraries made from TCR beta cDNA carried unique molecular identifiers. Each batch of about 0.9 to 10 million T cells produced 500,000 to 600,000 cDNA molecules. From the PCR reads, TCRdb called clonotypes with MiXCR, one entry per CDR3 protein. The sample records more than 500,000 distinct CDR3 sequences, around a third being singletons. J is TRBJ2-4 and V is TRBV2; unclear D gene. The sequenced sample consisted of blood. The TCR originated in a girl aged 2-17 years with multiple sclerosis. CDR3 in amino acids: CASSEALGTKNIQYF. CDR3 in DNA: TGTGCCAGCAGTGAAGCCCTGGGGACCAAAAACATTCAGTACTTC.